What follows are 12 T cell receptor beta chains derived from one specimen sequenced in a study of OX40 agonist ivuxolimab in advanced cancers. Profiled with immunoSEQ multiplex PCR; TCRdb holds only in-frame clones, not every one. The data contain tens of thousands of clones, around four fifths of them singletons. Sequenced here: CD4+ or CD8+ T cells sorted from blood, sampled in a trial of the OX40 agonist ivuxolimab. The origin of the receptors is an adult with an advanced solid tumor such as melanoma, head and neck, liver or kidney cancer.

V and J are TRBV7-3 and TRBJ2-5; D might be TRBD1 (5 bases). The J call is doubtful: the DNA matches TRBJ2-7 better. CDR1 SGHTA and CDR2 FQGTGA come from the germline V gene. The CDR3 runs to 14 residues. The CDR3 sequence is CASSLFQGSYEQYF. CDR3 in DNA: TGTGCCAGCAGCTTGTTCCAGGGTTCCTACGAGCAGTACTTC.

The chain carries TRBV19 and TRBJ2-2, with TRBD2 matching 10 bases. This CDR3 has 16 residues. In germline, CDR1 is LNHDA, CDR2 SQIVND (reference sequence). Germline trimming cut 4 bases from V and 2 bases from J; bases unmatched to any gene: 4. In DNA, the CDR3 is TGTGCCAGTAGTACTAGCGGGGGCTCTAACACCGGGGAGCTGTTTTTT. It codes for CASSTSGGSNTGELFF.

V usage is TRBV28 and J usage is TRBJ1-5; D is uncertain. Trimming cost V 2 bases and J 12 bases, with 11 bases left between them. Germline values: CDR1 MDHEN, CDR2 SYDVKM. This CDR3 spans 12 amino acids. The CDR3 here is CASSLMGNLQHF. As DNA, the CDR3 is TGTGCCAGCAGTTTAATGGGGAATCTCCAGCATTTT.

The chain uses TRBV4-2 and TRBJ2-7, with a weak D call TRBD1 (7 bases). Germline V gene data show CDR1 as LGHNA and CDR2 as YNFKEQ. Trimming cost V 5 bases and J 0 bases, with 14 bases left between them. This CDR3 is built from 15 residues. DNA for the CDR3: TGTGCCAGCAGCTTGGAGGGGACAGCCTCCTACGAGCAGTACTTC. Translating it yields CASSLEGTASYEQYF.

V gene TRBV7-9 combines with J gene TRBJ2-5, with 13 bases lining up with TRBD2. With V trimmed by 5 bases and J by 4 bases, 10 bases remained unmatched. Germline V gene lookup returns CDR1 SEHNR and CDR2 FQNEAQ (reference sequence). This CDR3 is 17 amino acids long. The CDR3 sequence: CASSPRTSGGPGETQYF. The CDR3 DNA reads TGTGCCAGCAGCCCCAGGACTAGCGGGGGTCCGGGAGAGACCCAGTACTTC.

The V call is TRBV19, the J call TRBJ2-6, with 9 nucleotides matching TRBD1. The CDR3 loop spans 17 amino acids. Trimming at V came to 5 bases and at J to 3 bases, leaving 8 bases not matched to a gene. The germline gives CDR1 LNHDA, CDR2 SQIVND (reference sequence). This CDR3 reads CASSGRTGVIGANVLTF. CDR3 sequence (DNA): TGTGCCAGTAGTGGCAGGACAGGGGTCATTGGGGCCAACGTCCTGACTTTC.

This clone counts as medium-sized. The chain carries TRBV7-3 and TRBJ2-2; 12 bases agree with TRBD2. In germline, CDR1 is SGHTA, CDR2 FQGTGA. This CDR3 contains 15 residues. With 4 bases clipped from V and 6 bases from J, the junction kept 3 bases outside the gene matches. In DNA, the CDR3 is TGTGCCAGCAGCTCTAGCGGGGGGGCTCCCGGGGAGCTGTTTTTT. Amino acids: CASSSSGGAPGELFF.

In this sample, this clone is medium-sized. The chain couples TRBV11-2 to TRBJ2-1; 9 nucleotides line up with TRBD2. The CDR3 is 16 residues long. Germline V lookup: CDR1 SGHAT, CDR2 FQNNGV. The V gene end was trimmed by 1 base and the J gene end by 9 bases; junction bases not matched to a gene: 10. CDR3 in DNA: TGTGCCAGCAGCTTAGGAGTAGGCGGGGGGGCTGGTGAGCAGTTCTTC. Protein: CASSLGVGGGAGEQFF. Full variable domain (missing parts from reference TRBV11-2 and TRBJ2-1): EAGVAQSPRYKIIEKRQSVAFWCNPISGHATLYWYQQILGQGPKLLIQFQNNGVVDDSQLPKDRFSAERLKGVDSTLKIQPAKLEDSAVYLCASSLGVGGGAGEQFFGPGTRLTVL.

J is TRBJ2-7 and V is TRBV11-1; D perhaps matches TRBD1 (6 bases). The CDR3 spans 12 residues. Germline CDR1 and CDR2: SGHAT and FQDESV (reference sequence). Trimming stripped 7 bases from V and 6 bases from J, with 13 bases between. The DNA for the CDR3 is TGTGCCAGCAACGGACAGACGACCGAGCAGTACTTC. It specifies CASNGQTTEQYF.

The chain has TRBV5-6 and TRBJ2-3, with unresolved D. Looked up from germline, CDR1 is SGHDT and CDR2 is YYEEEE. V lost 0 bases to trimming and J lost 2 bases, with 10 bases between them. The CDR3 loop spans 15 amino acids. The DNA of the CDR3 is TGTGCCAGCAGCTTGGAAGGCGCAGACACAGATACGCAGTATTTT. This sequence encodes CASSLEGADTDTQYF.

The chain combines TRBV4-1 with TRBJ2-3, with D perhaps matching TRBD1 (6 bases). Germline lookup yields CDR1 MGHRA and CDR2 YSYEKL. This CDR3 spans 17 amino acids. The germline V and J ends were trimmed by 3 bases and 0 bases, with 16 bases remaining between them. This CDR3 reads CASSHSPGHTSTDTQYF. DNA for the CDR3: TGCGCCAGCAGCCATTCCCCGGGACACACTAGCACAGATACGCAGTATTTT.

The gene calls are TRBV7-9 and TRBJ1-2, with no clear D. Germline V CDR1 and CDR2: SEHNR, FQNEAQ (reference sequence). The V gene lost 5 bases and the J gene lost 7 bases, with 11 bases spanning the gap. The CDR3 extends over 12 amino acids. The CDR3 DNA is TGTGCCAGCAGCCCTAGTGAGGGTGGCTACACCTTC. It encodes CASSPSEGGYTF.